Listed below are T cell receptor beta chains from one sample, sequenced in a study of blood T cell repertoires in COVID-19. Sequencing used immunoSEQ multiplex PCR; TCRdb keeps in-frame clones, though not all of them. The sample has some 60,000 clones; 73% are singletons. The sample taken for sequencing was peripheral blood. These receptors originate from a woman aged 50 to 60 with active or convalescent COVID-19. The CDR3 runs from the conserved cysteine through the conserved F or W. D genes are given only for firm matches. Part of the rows lack a size; the others show once, few, many or a class for expanded clones.

V: TRBV3-1/TRBV3-2; J: TRBJ2-4; size: NA; D: NA; DNA: TGTGCCAGCAGCCAAGATCCTGGGTGGGGAGGGGGAAACATTCAGTACTTC; CDR3: CASSQDPGWGGGNIQYF
V: TRBV9; J: TRBJ2-1; size: few; D: TRBD1; DNA: TGTGCCAGCAGCGGGGCGTCGGACAGGGCTTACAATGAGCAGTTCTTC; CDR3: CASSGASDRAYNEQFF
V: TRBV19; J: TRBJ2-7; size: NA; D: TRBD1; DNA: TGTGCCAGTAGTTGGAGGACAGGGCAAAACGAGCAGTACTTC; CDR3: CASSWRTGQNEQYF
V: TRBV10-3; J: TRBJ1-6; size: NA; D: TRBD1; DNA: TGTGCCATCAGTGAGACGGGGACAGCCGATCCCATAGATAATTCACCCCTCCACTTT; CDR3: CAISETGTADPIDNSPLHF
V: TRBV30; J: TRBJ2-7; size: medium-sized; D: TRBD1; DNA: TGTGCCTGGAGTTTGACGACAGGGACACCCTACGAGCAGTACTTC; CDR3: CAWSLTTGTPYEQYF
V: TRBV27; J: TRBJ2-1; size: once; D: TRBD2; DNA: TGTGCCAGCAGTTGGGCGACTAGCGGGAGAGGGGGGAATGAGCAGTTCTTC; CDR3: CASSWATSGRGGNEQFF
V: TRBV5-1; J: TRBJ2-5; size: many; D: NA; DNA: TGCGCCAGCAGCTTGGACAGTCAAGTCGTTGCAGAGACCCAGTACTTC; CDR3: CASSLDSQVVAETQYF
V: TRBV6-6; J: TRBJ2-2; size: once; D: NA; DNA: TGTGCCAGCAGTCGATCCCCCTCCGGGGAGCTGTTTTTT; CDR3: CASSRSPSGELFF
V: TRBV28; J: TRBJ2-7; size: NA; D: TRBD2; DNA: TGTGCCAGCAGTTCACTAGCGGGGGTCTACGAGCAGTACTTC; CDR3: CASSSLAGVYEQYF
V: TRBV18; J: TRBJ2-3; size: NA; D: NA; DNA: TGTGCCAGCTCCCCCAGGGATACGCAGTATTTT; CDR3: CASSPRDTQYF
V: TRBV28; J: TRBJ1-5; size: NA; D: TRBD1; DNA: TGTGCCAGCAGTTTGACAGGGGTCGGTCAGCCCCAGCATTTT; CDR3: CASSLTGVGQPQHF
V: TRBV24-1; J: TRBJ1-3; size: NA; D: NA; DNA: TGTGCCACCAGTGACTCCGGGATCCTCTCTGGAAACACCATATATTTT; CDR3: CATSDSGILSGNTIYF
V: TRBV5-1; J: TRBJ2-2; size: NA; D: NA; DNA: TGCGCCAGCAGCCTATCATTACCAGGGGCGGAAGGTGGGGAGCTGTTTTTT; CDR3: CASSLSLPGAEGGELFF
V: TRBV7-6; J: TRBJ2-1; size: once; D: TRBD2; DNA: TGTGCCAGCAGCTTAACAGGACTAGCGGGGAACAATGAGCAGTTCTTC; CDR3: CASSLTGLAGNNEQFF
V: TRBV6-4; J: TRBJ2-1; size: NA; D: NA; DNA: TGTGCCAGCAGTGACTCCCCAGGGGGGATATATGAGCAGTTCTTC; CDR3: CASSDSPGGIYEQFF
V: TRBV5-1; J: TRBJ2-5; size: NA; D: NA; DNA: TGCGCCAGCAGCGGCAGCCAAGAGACCCAGTACTTC; CDR3: CASSGSQETQYF
V: TRBV7-9; J: TRBJ2-7; size: NA; D: TRBD1; DNA: TGTGCCAGCAGCCCTGGGACAGGGAGGGCCTACGAGCAGTACTTC; CDR3: CASSPGTGRAYEQYF
V: TRBV29-1; J: TRBJ1-1; size: NA; D: TRBD1; DNA: TGCAGCGCCCAGGGGGAGGCTGAAGCTTTCTTT; CDR3: CSAQGEAEAFF
V: TRBV3-1/TRBV3-2; J: TRBJ1-1; size: NA; D: NA; DNA: TGTGCCAGCAGCGGCGACAGACACACTGAAGCTTTCTTT; CDR3: CASSGDRHTEAFF
V: TRBV6-5; J: TRBJ2-3; size: NA; D: NA; DNA: TGTGCCAGCGTCGACGGGGGCACAGATACGCAGTATTTT; CDR3: CASVDGGTDTQYF
V: TRBV4-2; J: TRBJ2-1; size: NA; D: NA; DNA: TGTGCCAGCAGCCCGCTGGGGGAGGACAATGAGCAGTTCTTC; CDR3: CASSPLGEDNEQFF
V: TRBV9; J: TRBJ1-2; size: NA; D: TRBD1; DNA: TGTGCCAGCACCAGAGGACAGGGGGCTTATGGCTACACCTTC; CDR3: CASTRGQGAYGYTF
V: TRBV19; J: TRBJ1-6; size: many; D: TRBD1; DNA: TGTGCCAGTAGTATGACAGGGGTCAGATCAAATTCACCCCTCCACTTT; CDR3: CASSMTGVRSNSPLHF
V: TRBV5-4; J: TRBJ1-2; size: NA; D: NA; DNA: TGTGCCAGCAGCCGCTATTTTAGCAGGGAAACTAACTATGGCTACACCTTC; CDR3: CASSRYFSRETNYGYTF
V: TRBV19; J: TRBJ2-5; size: NA; D: TRBD2; DNA: TGTGCCAGTGGGCGGACTAGCGGTCAAGAGACCCAGTACTTC; CDR3: CASGRTSGQETQYF
V: TRBV29-1; J: TRBJ1-2; size: few; D: NA; DNA: TGCAGCGTTGATACACATAACTATGGCTACACCTTC; CDR3: CSVDTHNYGYTF
V: TRBV12-5; J: TRBJ1-2; size: few; D: NA; DNA: TGTGCTAGTGGTTTCCAAAATGGCTACACCTTC; CDR3: CASGFQNGYTF
V: TRBV15; J: TRBJ1-5; size: NA; D: NA; DNA: TGTGCCACCAGCAGAGATATACAGGTCCATCAGCCCCAGCATTTT; CDR3: CATSRDIQVHQPQHF
V: TRBV28; J: TRBJ2-7; size: NA; D: NA; DNA: TGTGCCAGCAGTTTATCAGGGTATATGTACGAGCAGTACTTC; CDR3: CASSLSGYMYEQYF
V: TRBV7-9; J: TRBJ2-5; size: NA; D: NA; DNA: TGTGCCAGCAGCTTCCGTGGACAGACCAAGGAGACCCAGTACTTC; CDR3: CASSFRGQTKETQYF
V: TRBV5-1; J: TRBJ1-2; size: NA; D: NA; DNA: TGCGCCAGCAGCTTGGCCGGGAACAGGGCGGATGGCTACACCTTC; CDR3: CASSLAGNRADGYTF
V: TRBV30; J: TRBJ2-1; size: NA; D: NA; DNA: TGTGCCTGGGGACGAACTCTGGATGAGCAGTTCTTC; CDR3: CAWGRTLDEQFF
V: TRBV28; J: TRBJ2-1; size: few; D: TRBD1; DNA: TGTGCCAGCAGTTCACCGGGACAGGGGGACAATGAGCAGTTCTTC; CDR3: CASSSPGQGDNEQFF
V: TRBV5-1; J: TRBJ2-5; size: once; D: NA; DNA: TGCGCCAGCAGCTTGGATAGCGTCCAAGAGACCCAGTACTTC; CDR3: CASSLDSVQETQYF
V: TRBV5-6; J: TRBJ2-2; size: NA; D: NA; DNA: TGTGCCAGCAGCTTGGGCCCCCTAGACACCGGGGAGCTGTTTTTT; CDR3: CASSLGPLDTGELFF
V: TRBV2; J: TRBJ2-1; size: NA; D: TRBD2; DNA: TGTGCCAGCACTAGCGGGAGGGCGGATGAGCAGTTCTTC; CDR3: CASTSGRADEQFF
V: TRBV10-3; J: TRBJ2-2; size: NA; D: NA; DNA: TGTGCCATCAGCCTTTCCGGGGAGCTGTTTTTT; CDR3: CAISLSGELFF
V: TRBV18; J: TRBJ1-5; size: NA; D: TRBD1; DNA: TGTGCCAGCTCACCTCAGACAGGGGGCAACAATCAGCCCCAGCATTTT; CDR3: CASSPQTGGNNQPQHF
V: TRBV7-8; J: TRBJ2-5; size: NA; D: NA; DNA: TGTGCCAGCAGCCGAGGACAGCAAGAGACCCAGTACTTC; CDR3: CASSRGQQETQYF
V: TRBV7-6; J: TRBJ2-7; size: NA; D: TRBD2; DNA: TGTGCCAGCAGCTTGGGGCCTAGCGGGACGCAAGGCTACGAGCAGTACTTC; CDR3: CASSLGPSGTQGYEQYF